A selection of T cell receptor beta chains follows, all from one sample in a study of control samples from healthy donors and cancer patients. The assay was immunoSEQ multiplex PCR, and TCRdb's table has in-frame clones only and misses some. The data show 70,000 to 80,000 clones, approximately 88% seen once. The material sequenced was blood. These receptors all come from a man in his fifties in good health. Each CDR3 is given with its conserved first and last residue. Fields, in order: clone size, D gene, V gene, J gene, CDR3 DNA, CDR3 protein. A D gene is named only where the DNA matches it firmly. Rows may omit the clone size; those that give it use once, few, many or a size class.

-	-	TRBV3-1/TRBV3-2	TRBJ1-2	TGTGCCAGCAGCCCAACTGAGGGCTATGGCTACACCTTC	CASSPTEGYGYTF
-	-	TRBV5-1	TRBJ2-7	TGCGCCAGTTCCCCCGGGGTAGAGGACAACGAGCAGTACTTC	CASSPGVEDNEQYF
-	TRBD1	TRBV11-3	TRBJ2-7	TGTGCCAGCAGCCCCCCGGGACAGGGTTCCTACGAGCAGTACTTC	CASSPPGQGSYEQYF
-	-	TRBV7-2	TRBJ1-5	TGTGCCAGCAGCCTACCGGGACACAGCAATCAGCCCCAGCATTTT	CASSLPGHSNQPQHF
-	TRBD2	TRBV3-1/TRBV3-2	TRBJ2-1	TGTGCCAGCAGCCAAGACCCTCCCCTCTGGAGTACTAGCGGGGGGTTGGATGAGCAGTTCTTC	CASSQDPPLWSTSGGLDEQFF
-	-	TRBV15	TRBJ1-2	TGTGCCACCAGCAGAGCCGACAGGAACTATGGCTACACCTTC	CATSRADRNYGYTF
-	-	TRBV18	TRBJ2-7	TGTGCCAGCATACCAGAGGCCTACGAGCAGTACTTC	CASIPEAYEQYF
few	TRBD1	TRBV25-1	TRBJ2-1	TGTGCCAGCAGTGGGGGCTCGGGACAGGGGTCCAATGAGCAGTTCTTC	CASSGGSGQGSNEQFF
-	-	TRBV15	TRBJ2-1	TGTGCCACCGCATTGACAAATGAGCAGTTCTTC	CATALTNEQFF
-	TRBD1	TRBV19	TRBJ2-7	TGTGCCAGTAGTACCGTACAGGGGTCCTACGAGCAGTACTTC	CASSTVQGSYEQYF